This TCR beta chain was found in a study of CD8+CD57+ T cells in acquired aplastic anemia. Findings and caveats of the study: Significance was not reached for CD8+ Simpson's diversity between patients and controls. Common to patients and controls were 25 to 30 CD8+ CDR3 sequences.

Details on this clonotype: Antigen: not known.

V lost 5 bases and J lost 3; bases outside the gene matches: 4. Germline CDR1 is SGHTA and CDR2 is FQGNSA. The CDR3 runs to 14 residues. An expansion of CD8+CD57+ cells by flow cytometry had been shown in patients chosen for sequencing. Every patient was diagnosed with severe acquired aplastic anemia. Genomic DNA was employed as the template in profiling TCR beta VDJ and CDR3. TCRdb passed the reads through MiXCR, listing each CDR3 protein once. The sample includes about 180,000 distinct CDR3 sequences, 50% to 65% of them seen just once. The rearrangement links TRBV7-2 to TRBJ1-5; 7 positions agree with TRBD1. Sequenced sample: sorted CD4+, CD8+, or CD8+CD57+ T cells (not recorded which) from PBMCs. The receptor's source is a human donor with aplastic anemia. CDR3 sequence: CASSTDRINQPQHF. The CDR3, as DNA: TGTGCCAGCAGCACGGACAGGATCAATCAGCCCCAGCATTTT. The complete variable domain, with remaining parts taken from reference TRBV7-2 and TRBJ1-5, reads GAGVSQSPSNKVTEKGKDVELRCDPISGHTALYWYRQSLGQGLEFLIYFQGNSAPDKSGLPSDRFSAERTGGSVSTLTIQRTQQEDSAVYLCASSTDRINQPQHFGDGTRLSIL.